The entry that follows covers one TCR beta chain sequence. The entry originates in a study of memory CD4+ T cells and cytomegalovirus serostatus. This table comes from immunoSEQ multiplex PCR, and its TCRdb copy is limited to in-frame clones, with some not included. The data contain approximately 52,000 clones, about 73% of them singletons. The CDR3 length is 11 residues. Germline V gives CDR1 MNHNY, CDR2 SVGAGI (reference sequence). The junction had 10 bases not matched to a gene; V was cut back by 8 bases and J by 15 bases. Single viable CD3+CD4+CD8-CD45RO+ cells were sorted as the memory CD4+ T cells.

The chain combines TRBV6-6 with TRBJ2-1, with 7 bases that match TRBD1. Sequenced input: memory CD4+ T cells from blood. This receptor was taken from an adult in good health and CMV-seronegative. The CDR3 nucleotides read TGTGCCAGCGGGTTGACAGGGATCAGGTTCTTC. Translated: CASGLTGIRFF.